This T cell receptor (beta chain) derives from a study of follicular helper T cells after annual influenza vaccination. Study information: Sampling occurred days 0, 7 and 28 after each influenza vaccination. Study-wide points: ICOS+CD38+ cTfh clonality tracked population frequency, and its change tracked circulating plasmablast change.

As concerns this clone: As yet, its antigen is unknown.

With 3 bases clipped from V and 4 bases from J, the junction kept 10 bases outside the gene matches. CDR3 length: 16 amino acids. Germline V gene sequence: CDR1 PRHDT, CDR2 FYEKMQ (reference sequence). Described time point: 2014-2015 season, pre-vaccination. Non-naive CD4+CXCR5+PD-1+ cTfh were sorted into ICOS+CD38+ and ICOS-CD38- fractions. Generated by immunoSEQ multiplex PCR, the TCRdb table keeps only in-frame clones and is missing some. The repertoire includes roughly 2,300 clones, more than 85% of them detected once, and less than 3% sits in the top ten. The chain uses TRBV13 and TRBJ2-5, with 8 bases fitting TRBD2. This TCR derives from an adult who received the influenza vaccine. The sample in question was CXCR5+ CD38+ circulating T follicular helper cells from blood, obtained on the day of influenza vaccination. The subset was: circulating Tfh, non-naive CD4+CXCR5+PD-1+ (ICOS+CD38+ or ICOS-CD38-). In DNA form, the CDR3 reads TGTGCCAGCAGCTTCAATTGGGTAGCGGGGAGAGAGACCCAGTACTTC. It translates to CASSFNWVAGRETQYF.